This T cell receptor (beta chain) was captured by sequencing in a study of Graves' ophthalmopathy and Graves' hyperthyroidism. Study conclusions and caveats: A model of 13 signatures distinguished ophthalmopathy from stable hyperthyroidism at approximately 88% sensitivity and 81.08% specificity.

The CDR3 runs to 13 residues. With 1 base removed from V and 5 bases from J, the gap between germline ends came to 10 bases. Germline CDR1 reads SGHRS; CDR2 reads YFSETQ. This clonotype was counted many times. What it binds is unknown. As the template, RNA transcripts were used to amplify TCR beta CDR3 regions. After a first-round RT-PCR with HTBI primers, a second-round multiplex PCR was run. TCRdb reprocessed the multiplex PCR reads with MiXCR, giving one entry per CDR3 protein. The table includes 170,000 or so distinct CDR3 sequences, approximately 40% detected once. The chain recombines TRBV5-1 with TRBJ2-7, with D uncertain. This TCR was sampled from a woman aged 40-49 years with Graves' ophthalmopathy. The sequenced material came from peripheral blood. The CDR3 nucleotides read TGCGCCAGCAGCTTGATGTTGGGTAACGAGCAGTACTTC. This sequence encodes CASSLMLGNEQYF.